Sequencing of this T cell receptor (beta chain) was carried out in a study of blood T cell repertoires in COVID-19. Generated by immunoSEQ multiplex PCR, the TCRdb table keeps only in-frame clones and is missing some. The repertoire consists of approximately 330,000 clones, with 85% to 90% occurring once and the leading ten covering over 8.5%. Trimming pared 1 base from V and 4 bases from J, leaving 4 bases between. Germline CDR1 and CDR2: SGHNT and YENEEA. CDR3 size: 12 residues. Material: PBMCs or T cells enriched from blood (not recorded which). The chain uses TRBV11-3 and TRBJ1-1, with no clear D. The TCR sequence derives from a woman in her thirties who had recovered from COVID-19. CDR3 sequence: CASSLGATEAFF. CDR3 sequence (DNA): TGTGCCAGCAGCTTAGGAGCCACTGAAGCTTTCTTT.